These 4 T cell receptor beta chains were all obtained from the same sample, sequenced in a study of cytomegalovirus exposure and HLA in healthy donors. Primers for the PCR totalled 60 Vbeta and 13 Jbeta. Produced via immunoSEQ multiplex PCR; TCRdb's table is partial and in-frame only. The sample records approximately 150,000 clones, roughly 85% being singletons. Sequenced input: PBMCs. These receptor sequences come from a woman in her twenties or thirties in good health and CMV-seronegative.

V is TRBV5-1 and J is TRBJ2-3, with a possible D match to TRBD1 (5 bases). V lost 4 bases and J 3 bases, leaving 12 bases between the germline ends. Germline V gives CDR1 SGHRS, CDR2 YFSETQ. CDR3 length: 14 amino acids. CDR3 DNA: TGCGCCAGCAGCGTAGGGGCGCGTACAGATACGCAGTATTTT. Protein product: CASSVGARTDTQYF.

The V gene is TRBV9, the J gene TRBJ1-1, with D possibly being TRBD1 (5 bases). Trimming removed 3 bases from V and 2 bases from J, with 14 bases in between. Germline loops: CDR1 SGDLS, CDR2 YYNGEE. CDR3 length: 15 residues. The CDR3 nucleotides are TGTGCCAGCAGCGGAGGACAATTCCCCAACACTGAAGCTTTCTTT. Encoded protein: CASSGGQFPNTEAFF.

The CDR3 region has the DNA TGTGCCAGCAGTTTAGTATCCGAGCAGTTCTTC. Translated: CASSLVSEQFF. The rearrangement uses TRBV27 and TRBJ2-1; D unresolved. With 2 bases removed from V and 10 bases from J, the gap between germline ends came to 6 bases. Germline V lookup: CDR1 MNHEY, CDR2 SMNVEV (reference sequence). This CDR3 has 11 amino acids.

V and J are TRBV7-9 and TRBJ2-7, with D perhaps TRBD2 (7 bases). CDR1 and CDR2 from the germline V gene are SEHNR and FQNEAQ (reference sequence). The germline V and J ends were trimmed by 5 bases and 0 bases, with 17 bases remaining between them. The CDR3 runs to 16 residues. CDR3 amino acids: CASSHGRGGSSYEQYF. The CDR3 bases are TGTGCCAGCAGCCACGGAAGGGGGGGGTCCTCCTACGAGCAGTACTTC.